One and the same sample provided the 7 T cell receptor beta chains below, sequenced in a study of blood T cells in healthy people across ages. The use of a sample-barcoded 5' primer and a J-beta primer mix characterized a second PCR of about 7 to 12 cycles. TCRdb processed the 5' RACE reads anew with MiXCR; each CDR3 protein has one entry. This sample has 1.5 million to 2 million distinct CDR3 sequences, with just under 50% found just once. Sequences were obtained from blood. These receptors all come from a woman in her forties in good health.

CDR3 bases: TGCAGTGCTAACACAGGGCCGAATAGCAATCAGCCCCAGCATTTT. Its translation is CSANTGPNSNQPQHF. V usage is TRBV20-1 and J usage is TRBJ1-5, with a weak D call TRBD1 (6 bases). Germline V CDR1 and CDR2: DFQATT, SNEGSKA (reference sequence). Trimming cost V 4 bases and J 0 bases, with 13 bases left between them. This CDR3 is 15 amino acids long.

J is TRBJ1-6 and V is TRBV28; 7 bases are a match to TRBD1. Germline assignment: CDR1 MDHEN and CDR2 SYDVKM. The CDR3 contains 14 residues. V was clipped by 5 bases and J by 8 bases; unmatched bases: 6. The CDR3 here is CASSLDRADSPLHF. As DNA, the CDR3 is TGTGCCAGCAGTCTTGACAGGGCGGATTCACCCCTCCACTTT.

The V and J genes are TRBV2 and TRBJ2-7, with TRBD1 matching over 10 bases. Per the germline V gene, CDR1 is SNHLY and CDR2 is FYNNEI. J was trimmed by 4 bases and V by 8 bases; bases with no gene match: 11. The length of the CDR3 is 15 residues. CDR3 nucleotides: TGTGCCAGCTTTACCGGGACAGGGGTGACTTACGAGCAGTACTTC. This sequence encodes CASFTGTGVTYEQYF.

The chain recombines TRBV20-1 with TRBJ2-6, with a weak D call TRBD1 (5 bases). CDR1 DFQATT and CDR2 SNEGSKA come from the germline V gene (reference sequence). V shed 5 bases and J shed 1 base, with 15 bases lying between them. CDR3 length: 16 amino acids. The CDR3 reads CSAPTSTGSGANVLTF. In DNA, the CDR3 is TGCAGTGCTCCGACGTCAACAGGATCTGGGGCCAACGTCCTGACTTTC.

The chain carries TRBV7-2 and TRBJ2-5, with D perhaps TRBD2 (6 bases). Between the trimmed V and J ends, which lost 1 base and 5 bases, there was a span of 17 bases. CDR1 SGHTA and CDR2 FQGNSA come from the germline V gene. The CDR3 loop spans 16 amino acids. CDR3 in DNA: TGTGCCAGCAGCTTAGGGTGGCGCGGGGCAATCGAGACCCAGTACTTC. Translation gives CASSLGWRGAIETQYF.

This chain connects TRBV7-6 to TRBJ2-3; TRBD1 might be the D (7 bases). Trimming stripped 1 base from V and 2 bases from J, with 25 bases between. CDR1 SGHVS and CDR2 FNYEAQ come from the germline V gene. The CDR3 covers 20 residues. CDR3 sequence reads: CASSLEGFGRGDRVTDTQYF. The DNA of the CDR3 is TGTGCCAGCAGCTTAGAGGGTTTCGGCAGGGGGGATAGGGTCACAGATACGCAGTATTTT.

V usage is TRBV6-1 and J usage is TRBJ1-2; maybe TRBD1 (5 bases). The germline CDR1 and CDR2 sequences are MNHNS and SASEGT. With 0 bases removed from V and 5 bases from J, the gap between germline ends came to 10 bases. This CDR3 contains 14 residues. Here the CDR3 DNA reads TGTGCCAGCAGTGAAGCGAGGGGCCCTTATGGCTACACCTTC. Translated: CASSEARGPYGYTF.